This TCR beta chain emerged from a study of breast tumors, draining lymph nodes, adjacent tissues. The germline CDR1 and CDR2 sequences are LNHNV and YYDKDF (reference sequence). The V end was cut by 3 bases, the J end by 1 base, with 12 bases between. The CDR3 is 15 residues long. Of note for this clonotype: The target antigen is unknown. This could be a read error, since a much larger clone is one nucleotide away. The CDR3 end shows no conserved phenylalanine or tryptophan, and so a read error is likely.

The lymph nodes were axillary draining lymph nodes from breast cancer patients. TCRdb re-derived calls from the multiplex PCR reads in MiXCR, one entry per CDR3 protein. The sample contains nearly 110,000 distinct CDR3 sequences, more than 30% of which appear only once. Study results and limitations: The lymph node origin of tumor T cells was framed as consistent with a hypothesis, not demonstrated. Luminal-like breast cancer showed significantly greater tumor-nontumor repertoire similarity than basal-like breast cancer did.

The genes are TRBV15 and TRBJ1-1, with D maybe TRBD1 (5 bases). The sample consisted of axillary lymph node tissue. This sequence originates from a female donor with breast cancer. Some clones in this sample may be carry-over from other donors' samples. CDR3 sequence: CATSRTGTANTEAFC. The CDR3, as DNA: TGTGCCACCAGCAGGACCGGGACGGCGAACACTGAAGCTTTCTGT.